Listed below are T cell receptor beta chains from one sample, sequenced in a study of human T cells and chemical hapten exposure. TCRdb re-analysed the RACE reads in MiXCR, keeping a single row per CDR3 protein. Found here are 350,000 to 400,000 distinct CDR3 sequences, about 6% of them singletons; the top ten hold about 5.4%. This specimen was whole blood, taken in connection with sensitization to the hapten diphenylcyclopropenone (DPC). These TCRs come from a woman aged 18-29 years with alopecia areata. Some clones in this sample may be carry-over from other donors' samples. Each CDR3 is given with its conserved first and last residue. D genes are given only for firm matches. Clone size is stated in some rows and not others, as once, few, many or a class when expanded.

>14|TRBJ2-7|TRBV7-9|NA|TRBD2
CASSSPGLAHEQYF
TGTGCCAGCAGCTCGCCGGGACTAGCCCACGAGCAGTACTTC
>16|TRBJ1-4|TRBV6-5|many|NA
CASSARARRNPEKLFF
TGTGCCAGCAGCGCCAGGGCCCGGCGTAACCCCGAAAAACTGTTTTTT
>16|TRBJ2-3|TRBV7-2|few|TRBD2
CASSLGAGGSTDTQYF
TGTGCCAGCAGCTTAGGAGCGGGGGGTAGCACAGATACGCAGTATTTT
>17|TRBJ2-1|TRBV15|many|NA
CATSRARIIAGGNEQFF
TGTGCCACCAGCAGAGCGAGGATCATCGCAGGAGGCAATGAGCAGTTCTTC
>18|TRBJ2-3|TRBV5-1|few|TRBD1
CASSLDGMGQGAADTQYF
TGCGCCAGCAGCTTGGACGGGATGGGACAGGGCGCCGCAGATACGCAGTATTTT
>14|TRBJ2-1|TRBV10-3|NA|TRBD1
CAISDRGSYNEQFF
TGTGCCATCAGTGACAGGGGGTCGTACAATGAGCAGTTCTTC
>17|TRBJ2-5|TRBV24-1|few|NA
CATSDLKNPFGGETQYF
TGTGCCACCAGTGATTTAAAGAACCCGTTCGGGGGAGAGACCCAGTACTTC
>13|TRBJ1-2|TRBV18|many|NA
CASSPLGNYGYTF
TGTGCCAGCTCACCACTTGGGAACTATGGCTACACCTTC
>15|TRBJ2-2|TRBV28|NA|NA
CASSNPGANTGELFF
TGTGCCAGCAGTAATCCCGGGGCGAACACCGGGGAGCTGTTTTTT
>15|TRBJ2-1|TRBV5-6|many|NA
CASSLGRPSYNEQFF
TGTGCCAGCAGCTTGGGCCGCCCCTCCTACAATGAGCAGTTCTTC
>14|TRBJ2-7|TRBV12-3/TRBV12-4|many|TRBD1
CASSPRQGLYEQYF
TGTGCCAGCAGCCCACGACAGGGGTTATACGAGCAGTACTTC
>10|TRBJ1-1|TRBV20-1|many|NA
CSAGHTEAFF
TGCAGTGCTGGACACACTGAAGCTTTCTTT
>14|TRBJ2-5|TRBV6-2/TRBV6-3|NA|NA
CASSSPTVQETQYF
TGTGCCAGCAGTTCCCCGACAGTCCAAGAGACCCAGTACTTC
>14|TRBJ2-3|TRBV7-2|few|TRBD1
CASSLTGQDRERIF
TGTGCCAGCAGCTTAACGGGGCAGGACAGGGAAAGGATTTTT
>14|TRBJ1-2|TRBV20-1|many|NA
CSARAVQLEYGYTF
TGCAGTGCTAGGGCAGTACAGCTCGAATATGGCTACACCTTC
>12|TRBJ1-5|TRBV12-3/TRBV12-4|many|NA
CASSDLYQPQHF
TGTGCCAGCAGTGATCTTTATCAGCCCCAGCATTTT
>15|TRBJ1-2|TRBV5-1|few|NA
CASSLLSDSWYGYTF
TGCGCCAGCAGCTTGTTATCCGACAGTTGGTATGGCTACACCTTC
>15|TRBJ2-7|TRBV4-2|NA|TRBD1
CASSQGDRVSYEQYF
TGTGCCAGCAGCCAAGGCGACAGGGTGTCCTACGAGCAGTACTTC
>12|TRBJ1-5|TRBV3-1|few|TRBD1
CASTTGDQPQHF
TGTGCCAGCACTACAGGGGATCAGCCCCAGCATTTT
>17|TRBJ2-1|TRBV5-1|NA|NA
CASSLAPGLAPDNEQFF
TGCGCCAGCAGCTTGGCCCCGGGTCTAGCTCCCGACAATGAGCAGTTCTTC
>13|TRBJ1-1|TRBV6-1|many|TRBD1
CASLGQGGTEAFF
TGTGCCAGCCTAGGACAGGGCGGCACTGAAGCTTTCTTT
>17|TRBJ2-1|TRBV12-3/TRBV12-4|NA|TRBD1
CASSLVGGTGPINEQFF
TGTGCCAGCAGTTTAGTCGGTGGGACAGGGCCTATTAATGAGCAGTTCTTC
>16|TRBJ2-1|TRBV28|NA|TRBD2
CASSLAPGRDVSEQFF
TGTGCCAGCAGTTTAGCCCCAGGGAGGGACGTGAGTGAGCAGTTCTTC
>16|TRBJ1-1|TRBV3-1|many|NA
CASSQDFRPRGTEAFF
TGTGCCAGCAGCCAAGATTTTAGGCCCCGGGGCACTGAAGCTTTCTTT
>15|TRBJ1-1|TRBV28|many|NA
CASSLWGGEVTEAFF
TGTGCCAGCAGTTTATGGGGCGGGGAGGTCACTGAAGCTTTCTTT
>15|TRBJ2-1|TRBV20-1|many|NA
CSASLTGKSSQEQFF
TGCAGTGCTTCCCTCACAGGGAAATCCTCCCAAGAGCAGTTCTTC
>14|TRBJ1-1|TRBV6-6|few|NA
CASTLQSVNTEAFF
TGTGCCAGCACATTACAATCTGTGAACACTGAAGCTTTCTTT
>16|TRBJ2-5|TRBV28|few|NA
CASSLLSTSRSETQYF
TGTGCCAGCAGTTTATTGTCGACTAGTCGTTCCGAGACCCAGTACTTC
>14|TRBJ1-5|TRBV12-3/TRBV12-4|NA|NA
CASSLGAGNQTQHF
TGTGCCAGCAGCCTCGGGGCTGGCAATCAGACCCAGCATTTT
>17|TRBJ1-2|TRBV21-1|few|NA
CASSKGSGGKEIYGYTF
TGTGCCAGCAGCAAAGGTTCAGGGGGCAAGGAGATCTATGGCTACACCTTC